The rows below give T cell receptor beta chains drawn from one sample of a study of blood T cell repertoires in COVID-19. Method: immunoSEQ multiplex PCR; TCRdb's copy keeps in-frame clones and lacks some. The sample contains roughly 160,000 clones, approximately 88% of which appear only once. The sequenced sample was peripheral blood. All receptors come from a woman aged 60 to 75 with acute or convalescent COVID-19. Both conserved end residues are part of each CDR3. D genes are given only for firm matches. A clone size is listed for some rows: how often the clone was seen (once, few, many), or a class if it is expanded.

CDR3: CASSLHSGENQETQYF; DNA: TGTGCCAGCAGCTTACATAGCGGGGAAAATCAAGAGACCCAGTACTTC; D: TRBD2; J: TRBJ2-5; V: TRBV7-8; size: .
CDR3: CASSQGQGARETQYF; DNA: TGTGCCAGCTCACAGGGACAGGGGGCGCGGGAGACCCAGTACTTC; D: TRBD1; J: TRBJ2-5; V: TRBV18; size: once
CDR3: CASSLRGQGEQYF; DNA: TGTGCCAGCAGCCTACGGGGACAGGGCGAGCAGTACTTC; D: TRBD1; J: TRBJ2-7; V: TRBV7-2; size: .
CDR3: CAWTRSGTGDSPLHF; DNA: TGTGCCTGGACCCGCAGCGGGACAGGGGATTCACCCCTCCACTTT; D: TRBD1; J: TRBJ1-6; V: TRBV30; size: .
CDR3: CASSSPGQGGGQYF; DNA: TGTGCCAGCAGTTCGCCGGGACAGGGTGGCGGGCAGTACTTC; D: TRBD1; J: TRBJ2-7; V: TRBV7-6; size: .
CDR3: CATLGGGTQYF; DNA: TGTGCCACCTTGGGGGGAGGGACCCAGTACTTC; D: .; J: TRBJ2-5; V: TRBV11-2; size: .
CDR3: CASSPGTSGAETQYF; DNA: TGTGCCAGCAGTCCCGGGACTAGCGGGGCCGAGACCCAGTACTTC; D: TRBD2; J: TRBJ2-5; V: TRBV2; size: .
CDR3: CASSYWAGARTGEQFF; DNA: TGTGCCAGCAGTTACTGGGCGGGGGCCCGTACAGGGGAGCAGTTCTTC; D: .; J: TRBJ2-1; V: TRBV6-2/TRBV6-3; size: .
CDR3: CASSTPDRAVKNTEAFF; DNA: TGTGCCAGTAGTACCCCCGACAGGGCGGTAAAGAACACTGAAGCTTTCTTT; D: TRBD1; J: TRBJ1-1; V: TRBV19; size: .
CDR3: CASSLLPAGTYSQETQYF; DNA: TGTGCCAGCAGCTTACTCCCAGCGGGGACGTACTCCCAAGAGACCCAGTACTTC; D: TRBD2; J: TRBJ2-5; V: TRBV7-8; size: .
CDR3: CASSLVRTGKLFQPQHF; DNA: TGTGCCAGCAGCTTAGTCCGGACAGGGAAACTTTTTCAGCCCCAGCATTTT; D: TRBD1; J: TRBJ1-5; V: TRBV7-8; size: .
CDR3: CASSDVSSRFTSPLHF; DNA: TGTGCCAGCAGTGACGTTTCCAGTCGCTTCACTTCACCCCTCCACTTT; D: .; J: TRBJ1-6; V: TRBV25-1; size: .
CDR3: CASSQGRGDRGSYNSPLHF; DNA: TGCGCCAGCAGCCAAGGCCGAGGGGACCGGGGGTCCTATAATTCACCCCTCCACTTT; D: .; J: TRBJ1-6; V: TRBV4-3; size: .
CDR3: CASSPQGVTNEKLFF; DNA: TGTGCCAGCAGCCCCCAAGGGGTAACTAATGAAAAACTGTTTTTT; D: .; J: TRBJ1-4; V: TRBV3-1/TRBV3-2; size: .
CDR3: CASSFPGQGARAF; DNA: TGTGCCAGCAGCTTTCCGGGACAGGGGGCTAGGGCCTTC; D: TRBD1; J: TRBJ1-2; V: TRBV7-9; size: .
CDR3: CASSLVGDRDQPQHF; DNA: TGTGCCAGCAGCTTAGTGGGTGACAGGGATCAGCCCCAGCATTTT; D: TRBD1; J: TRBJ1-5; V: TRBV7-2; size: .
CDR3: CASSPDRALNTEAFF; DNA: TGTGCCAGCTCCCCTGACAGGGCTTTGAACACTGAAGCTTTCTTT; D: TRBD1; J: TRBJ1-1; V: TRBV18; size: .
CDR3: CASSFQGQDTQYF; DNA: TGTGCCAGCAGCTTCCAGGGTCAAGATACGCAGTATTTT; D: .; J: TRBJ2-3; V: TRBV5-5; size: .
CDR3: CASSQITPGNYGYTF; DNA: TGCGCCAGCAGCCAAATAACCCCAGGGAACTATGGCTACACCTTC; D: .; J: TRBJ1-2; V: TRBV4-1; size: .
CDR3: CASSQGGRTTNEKLFF; DNA: TGTGCCAGCAGCCAAGGAGGCCGCACAACTAATGAAAAACTGTTTTTT; D: .; J: TRBJ1-4; V: TRBV4-2; size: once
CDR3: CASSQTSAGRYNEQFF; DNA: TGCGCCAGCAGCCAGACTTCGGCGGGGAGATACAATGAGCAGTTCTTC; D: .; J: TRBJ2-1; V: TRBV4-3; size: .
CDR3: CASSSPGQGKNYTF; DNA: TGCGCCAGCAGCTCTCCGGGACAGGGGAAAAACTACACCTTC; D: TRBD1; J: TRBJ1-2; V: TRBV5-1; size: .
CDR3: CASSFGRQGDTYGYTF; DNA: TGTGCCAGCAGCTTCGGACGTCAGGGGGACACCTATGGCTACACCTTC; D: TRBD1; J: TRBJ1-2; V: TRBV5-4; size: .
CDR3: CASSVGRTSLSTDTQYF; DNA: TGTGCCAGCAGCGTAGGAAGGACATCTCTTAGCACAGATACGCAGTATTTT; D: .; J: TRBJ2-3; V: TRBV9; size: .
CDR3: CASSPYTGISYEQYF; DNA: TGTGCCAGTAGTCCGTACACAGGGATCTCCTACGAGCAGTACTTC; D: .; J: TRBJ2-7; V: TRBV19; size: .
CDR3: CASSLAPDRGDQPQHF; DNA: TGCGCCAGCAGCTTGGCCCCGGACAGGGGCGATCAGCCCCAGCATTTT; D: TRBD1; J: TRBJ1-5; V: TRBV5-1; size: few
CDR3: CASSPGGRDGYTF; DNA: TGTGCCAGCAGTCCCGGGGGGAGGGATGGCTACACCTTC; D: .; J: TRBJ1-2; V: TRBV28; size: .
CDR3: CASSLGLAGVYYEQYF; DNA: TGTGCCAGCAGCTTAGGGCTAGCGGGGGTATACTACGAGCAGTACTTC; D: TRBD2; J: TRBJ2-7; V: TRBV7-9; size: .
CDR3: CASGELMNTEAFF; DNA: TGTGCCTCCGGGGAGCTCATGAACACTGAAGCTTTCTTT; D: .; J: TRBJ1-1; V: TRBV7-9; size: few
CDR3: CASSSKGQGSGANVLTF; DNA: TGTGCCAGCAGCTCAAAGGGGCAGGGGTCTGGGGCCAACGTCCTGACTTTC; D: .; J: TRBJ2-6; V: TRBV7-2; size: .
CDR3: CASSPGQIARGSQPQHF; DNA: TGTGCCAGCAGCCCCGGACAGATAGCGCGAGGTAGTCAGCCCCAGCATTTT; D: .; J: TRBJ1-5; V: TRBV7-8; size: .
CDR3: CASSYRGSGNEQFF; DNA: TGTGCCAGCAGTTACCGCGGTAGCGGCAATGAGCAGTTCTTC; D: .; J: TRBJ2-1; V: TRBV6-6; size: .
CDR3: CATSDLRAGSSYNEQFF; DNA: TGTGCCACCAGTGATTTGAGGGCAGGGTCGTCCTACAATGAGCAGTTCTTC; D: .; J: TRBJ2-1; V: TRBV24-1; size: few